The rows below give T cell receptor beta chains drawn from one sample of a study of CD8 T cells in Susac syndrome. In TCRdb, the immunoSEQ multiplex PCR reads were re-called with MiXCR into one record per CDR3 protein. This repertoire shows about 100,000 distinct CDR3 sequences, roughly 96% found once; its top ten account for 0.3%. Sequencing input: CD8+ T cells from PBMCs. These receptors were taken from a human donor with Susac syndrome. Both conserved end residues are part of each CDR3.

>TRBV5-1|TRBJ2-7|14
CASSFGGPPYEQYF
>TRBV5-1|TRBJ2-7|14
CASSLGQMGDEQYF
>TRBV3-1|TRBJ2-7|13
CASSPLSGNEQYF
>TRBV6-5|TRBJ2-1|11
CASSYRNEQFF
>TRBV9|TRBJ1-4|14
CASSAARGIEKLFF
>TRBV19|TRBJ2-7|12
CASKGRANEQYF
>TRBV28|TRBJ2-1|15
CASSPGLSSYNEQFF
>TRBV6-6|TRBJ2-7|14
CASTLPGGEDEQYF
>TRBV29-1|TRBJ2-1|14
CSVEWGRGYNEQFF
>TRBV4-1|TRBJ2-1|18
CASSPRTKTSGSYNEQFF
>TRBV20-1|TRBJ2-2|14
CSARGAFDTGELFF
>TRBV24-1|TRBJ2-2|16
CAPRLAGGEDTGELFF
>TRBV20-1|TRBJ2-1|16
CSARPPLAGDYNEQFF
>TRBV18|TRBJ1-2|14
CASSPQQGDYGYTF
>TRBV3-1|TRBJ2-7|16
CASSQEGGTGSYEQYF
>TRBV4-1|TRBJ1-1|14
CASSQDRSEGKAFF
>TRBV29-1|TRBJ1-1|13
CSARTGANTEAFF
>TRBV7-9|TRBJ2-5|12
CASRGFGETQYF
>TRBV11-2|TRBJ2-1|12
CASAQYYNEQFF
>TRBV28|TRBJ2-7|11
CASSYGGEQYF
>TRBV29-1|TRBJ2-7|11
CSVFGGYEQYF
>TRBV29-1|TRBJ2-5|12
CSDQGGHETQYF
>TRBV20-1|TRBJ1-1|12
CSAPRGYTEAFF
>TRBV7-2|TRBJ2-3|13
CATAGRASDTQYF
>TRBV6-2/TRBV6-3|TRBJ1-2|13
CASSLDSNYGYTF
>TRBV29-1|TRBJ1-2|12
CSIQHSDNGYTF
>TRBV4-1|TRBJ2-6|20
CASSHPRDSGLGSGANVLTF
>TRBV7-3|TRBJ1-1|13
CASSSRQNTEAFF
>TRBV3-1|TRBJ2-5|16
CASSQDWDRVTETQYF
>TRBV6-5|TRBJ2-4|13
CASRSGDRNIQYF
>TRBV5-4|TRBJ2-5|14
CASSLGGYQETQYF
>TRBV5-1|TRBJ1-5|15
CASSLVGGAGQPQHF
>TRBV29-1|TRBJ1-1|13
CSVDPQGNTEAFF